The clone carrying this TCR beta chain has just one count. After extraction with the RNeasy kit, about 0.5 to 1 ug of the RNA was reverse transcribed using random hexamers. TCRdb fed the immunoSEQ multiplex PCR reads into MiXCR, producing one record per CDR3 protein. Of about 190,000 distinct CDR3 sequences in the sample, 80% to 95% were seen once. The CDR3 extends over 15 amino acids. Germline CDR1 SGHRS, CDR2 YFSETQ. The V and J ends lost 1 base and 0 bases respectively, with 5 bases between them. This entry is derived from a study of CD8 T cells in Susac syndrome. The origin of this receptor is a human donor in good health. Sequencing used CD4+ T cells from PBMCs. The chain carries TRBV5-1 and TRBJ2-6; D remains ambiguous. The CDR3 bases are TGCGCCAGCAGCTTGCCAAGCTCTGGGGCCAACGTCCTGACTTTC. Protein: CASSLPSSGANVLTF.